The 30 T cell receptor beta chains listed next were all sequenced from one sample in a study of shared clonotypes between healthy human individuals. The method was immunoSEQ multiplex PCR; TCRdb's version includes in-frame clones alone and lacks a portion of them. This sample has 550,000 to 850,000 clones, with around 72% found just once. Sequenced sample: memory CD4+ T cells sorted from blood. This sample's subset: CD45RA-negative fraction. The receptors originated from a woman under 40 in good health.

The J gene is TRBJ2-6, the V gene TRBV27; D may be TRBD1 (6 bases). The CDR3 is 15 residues long. Deletions cut 3 bases from V and 4 bases from J, with 10 bases between. The V gene's germline CDR1 is MNHEY and CDR2 SMNVEV (reference sequence). CDR3 sequence: CASSLGAAGANVLTF. The CDR3 DNA follows: TGTGCCAGCAGTTTGGGGGCAGCCGGGGCCAACGTCCTGACTTTC.

This chain uses TRBV7-7 with TRBJ2-3, with 12 nucleotides matching TRBD2. This CDR3 region has 14 residues. The trim removed 2 bases at V and 8 bases at J, leaving 2 bases unmatched. Germline V gene data show CDR1 as SSHAT and CDR2 as FNYEAQ (reference sequence). CDR3: CASSLRLAGATQYF. DNA of the CDR3: TGTGCCAGCAGCTTAAGACTAGCGGGAGCTACGCAGTATTTT.

The sample holds a few counts of this clone. The CDR3 loop is CATSRASGGYNEQFF. In DNA, the CDR3 is TGTGCCACCAGCAGAGCTAGCGGGGGATACAATGAGCAGTTCTTC. The rearrangement uses TRBV15 and TRBJ2-1; 10 positions match TRBD2. V dropped 1 base and J dropped 4; count of bases not matched to a gene: 1. This CDR3 comprises 15 residues. Per the germline V gene, CDR1 is LNHNV and CDR2 is YYDKDF (reference sequence).

In its sample, this clone was seen a few times. The chain recombines TRBV2 with TRBJ1-5; D uncertain. Trimming took 7 bases from V and 4 from J, leaving 11 bases between them. The CDR3 extends over 13 amino acids. CDR1 is SNHLY and CDR2 is FYNNEI in the germline V gene. The CDR3 spells CASMGAANQPQHF. The CDR3 coding sequence is TGTGCCAGCATGGGAGCAGCTAATCAGCCCCAGCATTTT.

This clone was observed a few times. V is TRBV6-6 and J is TRBJ2-2; D might be TRBD2 (6 bases). The CDR3 loop spans 14 amino acids. Germline values: CDR1 MNHNY, CDR2 SVGAGI (reference sequence). V dropped 6 bases and J dropped 1 base, with 9 bases sitting between them. The CDR3 protein is CASSPGLNTGELFF. CDR3 coding DNA: TGTGCCAGCAGCCCGGGACTGAACACCGGGGAGCTGTTTTTT.

The rearrangement joins TRBV27 to TRBJ2-7, with TRBD1 as a possible D gene (6 bases). The CDR3 consists of 15 residues. Trimming took off 6 bases at V and 0 bases at J, with 15 bases between the two ends. Per germline, CDR1 MNHEY and CDR2 SMNVEV (reference sequence). The CDR3 DNA sequence: TGTGCCAGCAGGGGTTGGGACACTACCTCCTACGAGCAGTACTTC. It is translated as CASRGWDTTSYEQYF.

In its sample, this clone was seen once. V is TRBV5-4 and J is TRBJ2-5; 7 bases agree with TRBD1. The germline gives CDR1 SGHNT, CDR2 YYREEE (reference sequence). The CDR3 loop spans 16 amino acids. Trimming at V came to 4 bases and at J to 2 bases, leaving 11 bases not matched to a gene. As DNA, the CDR3 is TGTGCCAGCAGCGACCCGACAGGGATAGGACAAGAGACCCAGTACTTC. This encodes CASSDPTGIGQETQYF. The full variable domain, in which reference TRBV5-4 and TRBJ2-5 provide the parts outside the CDR3, is ETGVTQSPTHLIKTRGQQVTLRCSSQSGHNTVSWYQQALGQGPQFIFQYYREEENGRGNFPPRFSGLQFPNYSSELNVNALELDDSALYLCASSDPTGIGQETQYFGPGTRLLVL.

This rearrangement joins TRBV27 to TRBJ2-1; tentatively, D is TRBD1 (6 bases). The V gene lost 6 bases and the J gene lost 7 bases, with 16 bases spanning the gap. CDR3 length equals 14 residues. The germline V gene has CDR1 MNHEY and CDR2 SMNVEV (reference sequence). CDR3 in DNA: TGTGCCAGCAGCACAGGGTTTGGGAAGAATGAGCAGTTCTTC. Encoded protein: CASSTGFGKNEQFF.

The chain is built from TRBV6-6 and TRBJ1-4; D uncertain. CDR1 is MNHNY and CDR2 is SVGAGI in the germline V gene (reference sequence). CDR3 length equals 12 residues. Trimming left V 2 bases short and J 8 bases short, with 6 bases between. CDR3 DNA: TGTGCCAGCAGTTACACCGGGGAAAAACTGTTTTTT. Translation gives CASSYTGEKLFF.

This chain joins TRBV18 and TRBJ1-3; no reliable D call. CDR3 length equals 15 residues. CDR1 is KGHSH and CDR2 is LQKENI in the germline V gene. V was cut by 5 bases and J by 4 bases, with 15 bases left in between. The CDR3 bases are TGTGCCAGCTCAAACGGTCTGGCAGGAGGAAACACCATATATTTT. Its protein product is CASSNGLAGGNTIYF.

This clone has just a few counts. The chain couples TRBV19 to TRBJ1-6, with D uncertain. V lost 6 bases and J 10 bases, leaving 1 base between the germline ends. In germline, CDR1 is LNHDA, CDR2 SQIVND (reference sequence). This CDR3 is built from 9 residues. CDR3 region: CASRSPLHF. DNA for the CDR3: TGTGCCAGTAGATCACCCCTCCACTTT.

This clone was recorded a few times. The V gene is TRBV19, the J gene TRBJ1-5; TRBD1 might be the D (5 bases). The CDR3 loop spans 17 amino acids. V was trimmed by 9 bases and J by 1 base, leaving 22 bases between them. Germline CDR1 LNHDA, CDR2 SQIVND (reference sequence). The CDR3 nucleotides are TGTGCCAGCCACCCTGGTAGGGGTAAAATGAGCAATCAGCCCCAGCATTTT. Translating it yields CASHPGRGKMSNQPQHF.

This chain connects TRBV7-9 to TRBJ2-3; no clear D gene. CDR1 and CDR2 (germline): SEHNR, FQNEAQ (reference sequence). V gave up 3 bases and J gave up 3 bases, with 13 bases separating them. The CDR3 runs 15 residues. As DNA, the CDR3 is TGTGCCAGCAGCTTCGAGGTTATGGAGACAGATACGCAGTATTTT. Protein product: CASSFEVMETDTQYF.

This chain uses TRBV5-4 with TRBJ2-7; D not resolved. Germline CDR1 and CDR2: SGHNT and YYREEE (reference sequence). Trimming stripped 5 bases from V and 6 bases from J, with 9 bases between. The CDR3 has 11 residues. CDR3 nucleotides: TGTGCCAGCAGTCAGCTCGGCGAGCAGTACTTC. Translated, it gives CASSQLGEQYF.

This chain links TRBV7-9 with TRBJ1-5; D possibly corresponds to TRBD1 (5 bases). The CDR3 has 15 residues. Germline V gene sequence: CDR1 SEHNR, CDR2 FQNEAQ (reference sequence). Trimming removed 5 bases at V and 4 bases at J, with 15 bases between. In DNA form, the CDR3 reads TGTGCCAGCAGCCAGTCGGGGGGACGGAATCAGCCCCAGCATTTT. Residues: CASSQSGGRNQPQHF.

The chain carries TRBV19 and TRBJ1-5; D uncertain. Between the trimmed V and J ends, which lost 5 bases and 5 bases, there was a span of 10 bases. This CDR3 spans 13 amino acids. CDR1 and CDR2 (germline): LNHDA, SQIVND (reference sequence). CDR3 protein: CASSPDRYQPQHF. The CDR3 coding sequence is TGTGCCAGTAGTCCTGACCGGTATCAGCCCCAGCATTTT.

This clone occurred once. This specimen includes other DNA sequences encoding the same CDR3. V is TRBV2 and J is TRBJ1-5; D possibly corresponds to TRBD1 (6 bases). Germline values: CDR1 SNHLY, CDR2 FYNNEI. V gave up 4 bases and J gave up 7 bases, with 11 bases separating them. The length of the CDR3 is 13 residues. CDR3 protein: CASSVGGGQPQHF. The CDR3 DNA is TGTGCCAGCAGTGTAGGGGGAGGACAGCCCCAGCATTTT.

J is TRBJ2-3 and V is TRBV29-1; 15 bases fit TRBD2. V was pared by 6 bases and J by 5 bases, with 6 bases of the junction left unmatched. CDR1 SQVTM and CDR2 ANQGSEA come from the germline V gene. The CDR3 extends over 15 amino acids. The CDR3 DNA reads as TGCAGCGTCATACCGGGACTAGCGGGAGGAGATACGCAGTATTTT. Protein product: CSVIPGLAGGDTQYF.

Remarks on this clone: The sample holds other DNA sequences that translate to the same CDR3. The chain uses TRBV5-1 and TRBJ1-3; D perhaps matches TRBD1 (5 bases). The CDR3 has 14 residues. CDR1 is SGHRS, CDR2 YFSETQ, per germline. V was trimmed by 2 bases and J by 0 bases, leaving 6 bases between them. The CDR3 protein is CASSLDSSGNTIYF. In DNA form, the CDR3 reads TGCGCCAGCAGCTTAGACAGCTCTGGAAACACCATATATTTT.

A word on this clone: This CDR3 is also generated by other DNA sequences in the sample. The J gene is TRBJ2-3, the V gene TRBV11-3; D is possibly TRBD1 or TRBD2 (5 bases each). The CDR3 contains 14 residues. The germline CDR1 and CDR2 sequences are SGHNT and YENEEA. Trimming removed 4 bases from V and 2 bases from J, with 10 bases in between. CDR3 nucleotide sequence: TGTGCCAGCAGCTCTCCGGGGCTCACAGATACGCAGTATTTT. Its translation is CASSSPGLTDTQYF.

This clone was seen once. The gene calls are TRBV27 and TRBJ1-5; possible D gene TRBD1, 5 bases. CDR1 and CDR2 (germline): MNHEY, SMNVEV (reference sequence). Trimming removed 4 bases from V and 3 bases from J, with 10 bases in between. CDR3 length: 14 residues. The CDR3 DNA is TGTGCCAGCAGTTGGCAGGGTACCAATCAGCCCCAGCATTTT. Amino acid sequence: CASSWQGTNQPQHF.

This chain joins TRBV11-3 and TRBJ2-7; perhaps TRBD1 as D (6 bases). Germline lookup yields CDR1 SGHNT and CDR2 YENEEA. The CDR3 is made up of 13 amino acids. Trimming removed 6 bases at V and 6 bases at J, with 15 bases between. The CDR3 is CASSVETGLEQYF. CDR3 bases: TGTGCCAGCAGTGTTGAGACAGGACTCGAGCAGTACTTC.

The chain is built from TRBV4-1 and TRBJ2-3; 8 bases fit TRBD2. Germline V gene lookup returns CDR1 MGHRA and CDR2 YSYEKL. V shed 2 bases, J shed 1 base, and the junction held 5 bases outside the gene matches. The CDR3 has 16 residues. In DNA, the CDR3 is TGCGCCAGCAGCCAACCTAAACTAGCGGGCACAGATACGCAGTATTTT. This translates into CASSQPKLAGTDTQYF.

The chain has TRBV5-1 and TRBJ1-2; D uncertain. The germline V and J ends were trimmed by 2 bases and 8 bases, with 13 bases remaining between them. Germline V gene data show CDR1 as SGHRS and CDR2 as YFSETQ. The CDR3 covers 13 residues. The CDR3 loop is CASSLTAQKGYTF. For the CDR3, the DNA is TGCGCCAGCAGCTTAACCGCCCAAAAAGGCTACACCTTC. Variable domain in full (rest from reference TRBV5-1 and TRBJ1-2): KAGVTQTPRYLIKTRGQQVTLSCSPISGHRSVSWYQQTPGQGLQFLFEYFSETQRNKGNFPGRFSGRQFSNSRSEMNVSTLELGDSALYLCASSLTAQKGYTFGSGTRLTVV.

The chain carries TRBV5-1 and TRBJ2-1; no firm D call. Germline CDR1 reads SGHRS; CDR2 reads YFSETQ. The CDR3 runs to 13 residues. V lost 0 bases, J lost 7 bases, and 8 bases lay in between. As DNA, the CDR3 is TGCGCCAGCAGCTTGGAAAGGACGAATGAGCAGTTCTTC. Amino acid sequence: CASSLERTNEQFF. The full variable domain, rest sourced from reference TRBV5-1 and TRBJ2-1, is KAGVTQTPRYLIKTRGQQVTLSCSPISGHRSVSWYQQTPGQGLQFLFEYFSETQRNKGNFPGRFSGRQFSNSRSEMNVSTLELGDSALYLCASSLERTNEQFFGPGTRLTVL.

This clone was counted once. This chain joins TRBV28 and TRBJ2-1, with D tentatively TRBD1 or TRBD2 (6 bases each). With 6 bases removed from V and 7 bases from J, the gap between germline ends came to 22 bases. From germline, CDR1 is MDHEN and CDR2 SYDVKM. The CDR3 is 16 amino acids. The CDR3 DNA sequence: TGTGCCAGCAGCATGGTGGGGGCGGGACGGGATAATGAGCAGTTCTTC. Translated: CASSMVGAGRDNEQFF.

Only a few counts were recorded for this clone. The rearrangement uses TRBV6-1 and TRBJ2-7; D ambiguous. Trimming took 1 base from V and 6 from J, leaving 7 bases between them. Germline CDR1 and CDR2: MNHNS and SASEGT. The CDR3 has 12 residues. The CDR3: CASSEEFREQYF. As DNA, the CDR3 is TGTGCCAGCAGTGAAGAATTCCGCGAGCAGTACTTC.

Many counts were recorded for this clone. The genes are TRBV25-1 and TRBJ2-2; tentatively, D is TRBD2 (8 bases). This CDR3 spans 16 amino acids. Trimming stripped 4 bases from V and 3 bases from J, with 15 bases between. CDR1 and CDR2 from the germline V gene are MGHDK and SYGVNS. CDR3 residues: CASSGLAGQHTGELFF. CDR3 coding DNA: TGTGCCAGCAGTGGATTAGCGGGACAGCACACCGGGGAGCTGTTTTTT.

This rearrangement joins TRBV28 to TRBJ2-2, with 8 nucleotides matching TRBD2. Germline V gives CDR1 MDHEN, CDR2 SYDVKM. CDR3 length: 16 residues. Trimming took 2 bases from V and 3 from J; bases not matched to a gene: 5. CDR3 bases: TGTGCCAGCAGTTTAGCGGGAGGATTGGACACCGGGGAGCTGTTTTTT. This codes for CASSLAGGLDTGELFF.

The CDR3 is CASSVIGSQETQYF. The CDR3 DNA is TGTGCCAGCAGCGTGATAGGGTCCCAAGAGACCCAGTACTTC. The chain joins TRBV5-8 to TRBJ2-5, with D hard to call. Germline assignment: CDR1 SGHTS and CDR2 YDEGEE. The CDR3 consists of 14 residues. V was cut by 4 bases and J by 1 base, with 11 bases left in between.